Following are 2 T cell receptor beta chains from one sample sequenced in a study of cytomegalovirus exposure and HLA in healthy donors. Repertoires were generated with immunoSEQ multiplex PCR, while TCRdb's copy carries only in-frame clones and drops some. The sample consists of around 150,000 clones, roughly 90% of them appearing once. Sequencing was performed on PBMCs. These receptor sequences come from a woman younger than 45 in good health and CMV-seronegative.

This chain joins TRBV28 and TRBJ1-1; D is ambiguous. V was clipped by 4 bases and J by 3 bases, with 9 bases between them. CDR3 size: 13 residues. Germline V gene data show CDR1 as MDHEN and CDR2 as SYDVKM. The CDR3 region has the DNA TGTGCCAGCAGTTCCTCGGAATACACTGAAGCTTTCTTT. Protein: CASSSSEYTEAFF.

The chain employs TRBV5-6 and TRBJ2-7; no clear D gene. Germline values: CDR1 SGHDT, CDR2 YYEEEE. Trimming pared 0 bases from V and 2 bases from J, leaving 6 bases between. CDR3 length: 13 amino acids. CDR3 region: CASSLARPYEQYF. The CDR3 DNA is TGTGCCAGCAGCTTGGCCAGGCCCTACGAGCAGTACTTC. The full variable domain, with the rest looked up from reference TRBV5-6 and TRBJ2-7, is DAGVTQSPTHLIKTRGQQVTLRCSPKSGHDTVSWYQQALGQGPQFIFQYYEEEERQRGNFPDRFSGHQFPNYSSELNVNALLLGDSALYLCASSLARPYEQYFGPGTRLTVT.